This T cell receptor beta chain was recovered during a study of human T cells and chemical hapten exposure. TCRdb used MiXCR to reprocess the RACE reads, holding one entry per CDR3 protein. The sample yields some 170,000 distinct CDR3 sequences, about 30% seen once. Regarding time point: patch test 3, about 24 weeks after DPC sensitization. Sample treatment: therapeutic diphenylcyclopropenone sensitization with weekly scalp DPC. The CDR3 loop spans 14 amino acids. V lost 1 base, J lost 5 bases, and 2 bases stayed unmatched. Per the germline V gene, CDR1 is SGHRS and CDR2 is YFSETQ. The gene calls are TRBV5-1 and TRBJ1-4; 7 nucleotides align to TRBD1. Sequencing was performed on whole blood, taken in connection with sensitization to the hapten diphenylcyclopropenone (DPC). This clonotype originated in a woman in her late teens or twenties with alopecia areata. Some clones in this sample may be carry-over from other donors' samples. The CDR3 DNA follows: TGCGCCAGCAGCTTGACAGGGGAGAATGAAAAACTGTTTTTT. It encodes CASSLTGENEKLFF.